This T cell receptor (beta chain) comes out of a study of shared clonotypes between healthy human individuals. Sequencing used immunoSEQ multiplex PCR; TCRdb keeps in-frame clones, though not all of them. Of 2.3 million or so clones in the sample, roughly 93% are singletons; the top ten hold about 0.41%. With 4 bases removed from V and 5 bases from J, the gap between germline ends came to 18 bases. The CDR3 runs to 15 residues. Germline CDR1 and CDR2: SGHNT and YYREEE (reference sequence). The split of CD4+ cells yielded CD45RA+ naive and CD45RA-negative memory subsets. The clonotype comes from a man in his late teens or twenties in good health. Some clones in this sample may be carry-over from other donors' samples. This chain connects TRBV5-4 to TRBJ2-5; D unresolved. The sequenced sample consisted of naive CD4+ T cells from PBMCs. Noted subset: CD45RA+ positively selected. The CDR3 DNA is TGTGCCAGCAGCCCTGGAGTCCAGATTCGGGAGACCCAGTACTTC. This codes for CASSPGVQIRETQYF.